This entry lists 3 T cell receptor beta chains sequenced from one sample in a study of beta chain features in type 1 diabetes. Sequencing targeted expressed TCRB transcripts, as all isolated RNA had been reverse transcribed. The repertoire was sequenced with immunoSEQ multiplex PCR; TCRdb's copy has only in-frame clones and lacks some. This table has about 140,000 clones, roughly 10% appearing once. Sequencing used central memory CD4+ T cells from blood. The receptors originated from a woman in her forties in good health.

V usage is TRBV7-9 and J usage is TRBJ2-7, with no clear D. The length of the CDR3 is 12 residues. Germline CDR1 SEHNR, CDR2 FQNEAQ (reference sequence). V gave up 5 bases and J gave up 3 bases, with 8 bases separating them. In DNA form, the CDR3 reads TGTGCCAGCAGCCGCGATGGCTACGAGCAGTACTTC. Translating it yields CASSRDGYEQYF.

This clone has a handful of counts. The chain uses TRBV7-6 and TRBJ2-3; TRBD2 matches at 7 bases. This CDR3 spans 15 amino acids. Unmatched junction bases numbered 6, after V lost 3 bases and J lost 3 bases. Germline V lookup: CDR1 SGHVS, CDR2 FNYEAQ. CDR3 bases: TGTGCCAGCAGCTTGACTAGCTATAGGACAGATACGCAGTATTTT. Translated: CASSLTSYRTDTQYF.

This clone has a handful of counts. Additional DNA sequences in this sample encode the identical CDR3. The chain employs TRBV19 and TRBJ2-2; the match to TRBD1 covers 9 bases. The CDR3 sequence is 14 residues long. V shed 6 bases and J 5 bases; nucleotides not matched to a gene: 4. CDR1 and CDR2 (germline): LNHDA, SQIVND (reference sequence). CDR3 residues: CASRRQGDTGELFF. As DNA, the CDR3 is TGTGCCAGTAGGAGACAGGGGGATACCGGGGAGCTGTTTTTT.